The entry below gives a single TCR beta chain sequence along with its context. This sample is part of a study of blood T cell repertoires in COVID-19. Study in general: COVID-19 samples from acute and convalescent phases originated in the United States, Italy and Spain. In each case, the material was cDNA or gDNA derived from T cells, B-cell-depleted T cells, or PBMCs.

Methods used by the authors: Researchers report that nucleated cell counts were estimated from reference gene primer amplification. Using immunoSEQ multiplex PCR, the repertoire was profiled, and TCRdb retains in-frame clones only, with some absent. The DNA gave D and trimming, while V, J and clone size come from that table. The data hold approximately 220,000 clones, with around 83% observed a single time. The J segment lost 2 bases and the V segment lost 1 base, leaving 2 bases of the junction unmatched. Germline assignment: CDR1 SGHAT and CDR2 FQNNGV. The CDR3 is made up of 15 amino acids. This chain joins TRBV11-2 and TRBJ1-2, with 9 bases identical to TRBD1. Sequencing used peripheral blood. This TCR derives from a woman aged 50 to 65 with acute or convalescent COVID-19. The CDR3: CASSLVGTGNYGYTF. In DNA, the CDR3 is TGTGCCAGCAGCTTAGTAGGGACAGGGAACTATGGCTACACCTTC.